Sequencing of this T cell receptor beta chain was carried out in a study of a mutant IDH1 vaccine in newly diagnosed glioma. Study information: Treatment recipients were around 62% male and around 40% female, and their mean age was about 40 years. Beforehand, treatment had been radiotherapy, temozolomide, or both; the majority received both.

Measured with immunoSEQ multiplex PCR; TCRdb has only the in-frame clones, and not every one. This table has tens of thousands of clones, 83% appearing once. The germline V gene encodes CDR1 SGDLS and CDR2 YYNGEE. J lost 8 bases, V lost 3 bases, and 8 bases had no gene match. The CDR3 sequence is 15 residues long. As to time point: baseline, week 1 (first vaccination visit). Specified treatment: pre-vaccination baseline after standard-of-care therapy. Donors' newly diagnosed IDH1-mutant WHO grade 3 or 4 astrocytomas lacked nuclear ATRX. The rearrangement links TRBV9 to TRBJ2-1, with 10 bases aligning to TRBD2. Specimen: PBMCs, collected from a glioma patient treated with radiotherapy, temozolomide or both. This TCR derives from a woman between 45 and 65 years old with glioma. The CDR3 nucleotides are TGTGCCAGCAGCGCCAGCGGGGGGGTTGTCTATGAGCAGTTCTTC. Protein sequence: CASSASGGVVYEQFF.